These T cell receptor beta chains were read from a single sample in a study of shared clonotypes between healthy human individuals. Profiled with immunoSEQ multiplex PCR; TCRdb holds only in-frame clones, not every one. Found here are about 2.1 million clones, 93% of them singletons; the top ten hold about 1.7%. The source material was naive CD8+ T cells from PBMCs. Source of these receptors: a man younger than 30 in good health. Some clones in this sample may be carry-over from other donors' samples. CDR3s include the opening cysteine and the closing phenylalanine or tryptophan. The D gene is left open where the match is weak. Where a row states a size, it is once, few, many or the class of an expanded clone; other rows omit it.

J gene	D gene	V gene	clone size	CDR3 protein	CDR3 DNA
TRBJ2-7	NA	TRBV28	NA	CASSSPPTSGEIGQYF	TGTGCCAGCAGTTCCCCACCGACTAGTGGGGAGATCGGGCAGTACTTC
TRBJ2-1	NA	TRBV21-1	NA	CASNGTSGSSNEQFF	TGTGCCAGCAATGGGACTAGCGGGAGCAGCAATGAGCAGTTCTTC
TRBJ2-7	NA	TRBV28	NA	CASSPGDHEQYF	TGTGCCAGCTCGCCAGGGGACCACGAGCAGTACTTC
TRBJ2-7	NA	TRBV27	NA	CASRGIAQAYEQYF	TGTGCCAGCCGGGGGATAGCGCAAGCTTACGAGCAGTACTTC
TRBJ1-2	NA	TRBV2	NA	CASTAPLMNYGYTF	TGTGCCAGCACGGCCCCTCTTATGAACTATGGCTACACCTTC
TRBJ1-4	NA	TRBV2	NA	CASSDRNRYNEKLFF	TGTGCCAGCAGTGATAGAAATCGGTATAATGAAAAACTGTTTTTT
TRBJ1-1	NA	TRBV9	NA	CASSDKENTEAFF	TGTGCCAGCAGCGACAAGGAGAACACTGAAGCTTTCTTT
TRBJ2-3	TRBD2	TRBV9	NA	CASSVEYRTSGRTDTQYF	TGTGCCAGCAGCGTAGAGTATCGGACTAGCGGGAGGACAGATACGCAGTATTTT
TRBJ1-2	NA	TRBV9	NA	CASSPGDTPNYGYTF	TGTGCCAGCAGCCCCGGGGATACACCGAACTATGGCTACACCTTC
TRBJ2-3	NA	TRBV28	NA	CASSLSDLVGRGLTDTQYF	TGTGCCAGCAGTTTATCGGACCTCGTCGGACGGGGGCTCACAGATACGCAGTATTTT
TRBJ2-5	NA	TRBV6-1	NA	CASRGLGETQYF	TGTGCCAGCAGGGGACTTGGAGAGACCCAGTACTTC
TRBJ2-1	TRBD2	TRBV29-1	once	CSVRPSIAGGYAQFF	TGCAGCGTCCGCCCTAGCATAGCGGGAGGGTATGCGCAGTTCTTC
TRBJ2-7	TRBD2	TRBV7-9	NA	CASSGRVVYEQYF	TGTGCCAGCAGCGGGAGGGTCGTCTACGAGCAGTACTTC
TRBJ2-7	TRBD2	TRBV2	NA	CASSESGTSGYEQYF	TGTGCCAGCAGCGAATCCGGGACTAGCGGCTACGAGCAGTACTTC
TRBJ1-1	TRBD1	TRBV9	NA	CASSVATGQGVRTEAFF	TGTGCCAGCAGCGTAGCTACGGGACAGGGGGTGAGGACTGAAGCTTTCTTT
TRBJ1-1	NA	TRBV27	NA	CASSLFARAFNTEAFF	TGTGCCAGCAGTTTATTCGCACGGGCCTTTAACACTGAAGCTTTCTTT
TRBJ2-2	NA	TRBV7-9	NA	CASSSAGGGYTGELFF	TGTGCCAGCAGCTCCGCAGGCGGAGGGTACACCGGGGAGCTGTTTTTT
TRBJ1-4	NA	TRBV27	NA	CASSPRQEDEKLFF	TGTGCCAGCAGTCCCCGACAGGAGGATGAAAAACTGTTTTTT
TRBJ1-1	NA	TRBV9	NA	CASSGGRQTEAFF	TGTGCCAGCAGCGGGGGTAGGCAAACTGAAGCTTTCTTT
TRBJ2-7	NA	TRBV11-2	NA	CASSLVDLSYEQYF	TGTGCCAGCAGCTTAGTGGACCTATCCTACGAGCAGTACTTC
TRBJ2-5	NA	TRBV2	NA	CASSELLAVVQETQYF	TGTGCCAGCAGTGAATTGCTAGCTGTAGTCCAAGAGACCCAGTACTTC
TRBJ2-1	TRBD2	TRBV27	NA	CASRWTSGMNEQFF	TGTGCCAGCAGGTGGACTAGCGGGATGAATGAGCAGTTCTTC
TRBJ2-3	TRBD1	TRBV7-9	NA	CASSPRQGKSTDTQYF	TGTGCCAGCAGCCCCCGACAGGGGAAAAGCACAGATACGCAGTATTTT
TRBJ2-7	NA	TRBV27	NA	CASSLGVLYEQYF	TGTGCCAGCAGTCTCGGGGTTCTCTACGAGCAGTACTTC
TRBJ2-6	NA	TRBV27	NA	CASSLLPGANVLTF	TGTGCCAGCAGTCTCCTTCCTGGGGCCAACGTCCTGACTTTC
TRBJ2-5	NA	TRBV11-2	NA	CASSLGQPWETQYF	TGTGCCAGCAGCTTAGGACAGCCCTGGGAGACCCAGTACTTC
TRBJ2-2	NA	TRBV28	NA	CASSLLFTRAAGELFF	TGTGCCAGCAGTTTACTTTTTACCAGGGCGGCCGGGGAGCTGTTTTTT
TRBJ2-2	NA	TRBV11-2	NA	CASSLVLSGELFF	TGTGCCAGCAGCTTAGTTCTGTCCGGGGAGCTGTTTTTT
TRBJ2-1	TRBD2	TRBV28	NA	CASSSPRDTSGRAYNEQFF	TGTGCCAGCAGTTCACCGAGGGACACCAGCGGGAGGGCCTACAATGAGCAGTTCTTC
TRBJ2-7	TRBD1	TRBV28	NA	CASTTGESYEQYF	TGTGCCAGCACTACAGGGGAGAGCTACGAGCAGTACTTC
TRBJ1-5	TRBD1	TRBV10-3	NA	CATDPSQGTSQPQHF	TGTGCCACGGACCCATCACAGGGGACGAGTCAGCCCCAGCATTTT
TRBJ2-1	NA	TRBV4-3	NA	CASSQDSRAGEQFF	TGCGCCAGCAGCCAAGATTCCAGGGCAGGTGAGCAGTTCTTC
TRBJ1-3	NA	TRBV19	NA	CASSMGSSGNTIYF	TGTGCCAGTAGTATGGGATCCTCTGGAAACACCATATATTTT
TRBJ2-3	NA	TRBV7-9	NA	CASSLSTGPSSTDTQYF	TGTGCCAGCAGCTTATCTACAGGGCCCTCTAGCACAGATACGCAGTATTTT
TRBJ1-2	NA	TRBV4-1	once	CASSQSAGTPYGYTF	TGCGCCAGCAGCCAATCCGCCGGGACACCATATGGCTACACCTTC
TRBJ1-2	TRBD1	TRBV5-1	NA	CASLPSDREANYGYTF	TGCGCCAGCCTTCCGTCTGACAGGGAAGCTAACTATGGCTACACCTTC
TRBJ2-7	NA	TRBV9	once	CASSVDGSNRYEQYF	TGTGCCAGCAGCGTAGACGGGAGCAACCGCTACGAGCAGTACTTC
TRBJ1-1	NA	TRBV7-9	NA	CASSLGRIAEAFF	TGTGCCAGCAGCTTAGGGAGGATCGCTGAAGCTTTCTTT
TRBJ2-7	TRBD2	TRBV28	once	CASSLLGLAGEQYF	TGTGCCAGCAGTTTACTTGGACTAGCTGGCGAGCAGTACTTC
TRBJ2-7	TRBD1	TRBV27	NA	CASSPNTPTGIRYEQYF	TGTGCCAGCAGTCCCAACACCCCGACAGGGATTAGGTACGAGCAGTACTTC
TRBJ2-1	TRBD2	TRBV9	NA	CASSVVAGGGYEQFF	TGTGCCAGCAGCGTAGTTGCGGGAGGGGGGTATGAGCAGTTCTTC
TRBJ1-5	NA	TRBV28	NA	CASSLYPRTVQPQHF	TGTGCCAGCAGTTTATATCCTCGGACAGTGCAGCCCCAGCATTTT
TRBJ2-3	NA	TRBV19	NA	CATSGLLLRGDTQYF	TGTGCCACCAGTGGTCTTCTCCTCAGGGGAGATACGCAGTATTTT
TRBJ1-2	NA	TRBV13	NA	CASSSPGDDGYTF	TGTGCCAGCAGCTCCCCCGGTGACGATGGCTACACCTTC
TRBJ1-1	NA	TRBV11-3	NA	CASRLGLAKMNTEAFF	TGTGCCAGCAGGCTAGGGCTCGCAAAAATGAACACTGAAGCTTTCTTT
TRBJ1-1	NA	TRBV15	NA	CATSTWTVGTEAFF	TGTGCCACCAGCACCTGGACAGTAGGCACTGAAGCTTTCTTT
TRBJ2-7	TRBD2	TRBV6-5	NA	CASSYFSGGSSYEQYF	TGTGCCAGCAGTTACTTTAGCGGGGGGAGCTCCTACGAGCAGTACTTC
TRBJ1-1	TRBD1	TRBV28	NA	CASSSPPGQGPEAFF	TGTGCCAGCAGTTCCCCCCCGGGACAGGGACCTGAAGCTTTCTTT
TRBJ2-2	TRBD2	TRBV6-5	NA	CASKATSGTGELFF	TGTGCCAGCAAAGCGACTAGCGGCACCGGGGAGCTGTTTTTT
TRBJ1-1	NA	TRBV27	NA	CASSLSLSGALNTEAFF	TGTGCCAGCAGTTTATCACTATCTGGGGCGTTGAACACTGAAGCTTTCTTT
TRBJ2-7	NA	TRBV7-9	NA	CASSSPVGGDTYEQYF	TGTGCCAGCAGCTCCCCGGTAGGCGGGGATACCTACGAGCAGTACTTC
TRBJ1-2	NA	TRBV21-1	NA	CASSGQGNGYTF	TGTGCCAGCAGTGGACAGGGGAATGGCTACACCTTC